The clone carrying this T cell receptor beta chain was counted many times. A TCRbeta library incorporating unique molecular identifiers was prepared. One entry per CDR3 protein results from TCRdb running MiXCR on the PCR reads. The table records some 240,000 distinct CDR3 sequences, around 9.7% of them present only once. The sample belongs to a study of T-cell reconstitution after alpha-beta-depleted transplantation in children. This receptor was taken from a human donor who donated a stem cell graft to a child with SCID. Sample: PBMCs from the stem cell graft donor, taken from the stem cell graft.

CDR3 sequence: CASSLELSYEQYF. CDR3 DNA sequence: TGCGCCAGCAGCCTGGAACTCTCCTACGAGCAGTACTTC. The rearrangement links TRBV5-1 to TRBJ2-7; D unclear. Germline V CDR1 and CDR2: SGHRS, YFSETQ. V was shortened by 4 bases and J by 0 bases, with 8 bases between the two germline ends. The CDR3 contains 13 residues.